The 28 T cell receptor beta chains given below trace back to one sample, sequenced in a study of blood T cell repertoires in COVID-19. Assay: immunoSEQ multiplex PCR; the TCRdb copy retains only in-frame clones and omits some. The sample lists under 450,000 clones, 70% to 90% occurring once. The sample consisted of peripheral blood. The receptors come from a woman aged 55-69 years with COVID-19, enrolled during active disease.

V gene TRBV7-9 combines with J gene TRBJ2-7; D is uncertain. From germline, CDR1 is SEHNR and CDR2 FQNEAQ (reference sequence). Trimming took off 5 bases at V and 2 bases at J, with 16 bases between the two ends. The length of the CDR3 is 15 residues. This chain's CDR3 is CASSTTSDIPYEQYF. For the CDR3, the DNA is TGTGCCAGCAGCACCACCTCTGACATCCCCTACGAGCAGTACTTC.

This chain uses TRBV2 with TRBJ1-4; 8 bases agree with TRBD1. The V segment lost 3 bases and the J segment 7 bases; nucleotides outside the gene matches: 10. This CDR3 region has 16 residues. Germline CDR1 SNHLY, CDR2 FYNNEI. The DNA for the CDR3 is TGTGCCAGCAGTGACCCTGGACAGGGCGGGGCTGAAAAACTGTTTTTT. Translated, it gives CASSDPGQGGAEKLFF.

The chain uses TRBV5-1 and TRBJ1-4, with 7 bases aligning to TRBD1. The CDR3 runs to 15 residues. Unmatched junction bases numbered 5, after V lost 1 base and J lost 5 bases. From germline, CDR1 is SGHRS and CDR2 YFSETQ. The CDR3 DNA follows: TGCGCCAGCAGCTTGTTGGGACAGACAAATGAAAAACTGTTTTTT. Translation: CASSLLGQTNEKLFF.

The chain has TRBV21-1 and TRBJ1-2; the table assigns TRBD1, which was not confirmed against the DNA. TRBV21-1 is tagged as a pseudogene. This CDR3 contains 18 residues. CDR3 amino acids: CASSKSKRQGFPNYGYTF. The CDR3 bases are TGTGCCAGCAGCAAATCGAAGAGACAGGGGTTTCCTAACTATGGCTACACCTTC.

This chain uses TRBV4-2 with TRBJ1-2; no definite D call. The CDR3 has 15 amino acids. With 0 bases removed from V and 3 bases from J, the gap between germline ends came to 11 bases. Looked up from germline, CDR1 is LGHNA and CDR2 is YNFKEQ. CDR3 residues: CASSQDFGKDYGYTF. The CDR3 nucleotides are TGTGCCAGCAGCCAAGATTTCGGGAAAGACTATGGCTACACCTTC.

The chain has TRBV5-1 and TRBJ1-1, with D possibly TRBD1 on 5 matching bases. This CDR3 spans 12 amino acids. The V and J ends lost 0 bases and 6 bases respectively, with 6 bases between them. Germline V gene lookup returns CDR1 SGHRS and CDR2 YFSETQ. CDR3 loop: CASSLGDSEAFF. Here the CDR3 DNA reads TGCGCCAGCAGCTTGGGGGACTCTGAAGCTTTCTTT.

V usage is TRBV7-2 and J usage is TRBJ1-2; TRBD1 matches at 9 bases. J gave up 4 bases and V 0 bases, and 6 bases lay outside the gene matches. The CDR3 extends over 16 amino acids. The germline gives CDR1 SGHTA, CDR2 FQGNSA. The chain's CDR3 is CASSLAGQGTSYGYTF. CDR3 bases: TGTGCCAGCAGCTTAGCCGGACAGGGGACAAGCTATGGCTACACCTTC.

This chain links TRBV5-4 with TRBJ1-2; D might be TRBD1 (6 bases). The germline V and J ends were trimmed by 4 bases and 4 bases, with 11 bases remaining between them. CDR1 and CDR2 (germline): SGHNT, YYREEE (reference sequence). There are 13 residues in the CDR3. The CDR3 DNA follows: TGTGCCAGCAGCACGGACAGCCTCTATGGCTACACCTTC. Amino acid sequence: CASSTDSLYGYTF.

The chain recombines TRBV7-2 with TRBJ1-5; D gene ambiguous. This CDR3 comprises 16 residues. Germline V gene lookup returns CDR1 SGHTA and CDR2 FQGNSA. V dropped 0 bases and J dropped 2 bases, with 11 bases sitting between them. CDR3 bases: TGTGCCAGCAGCTTAGCCCGGTCCCGGGGCAATCAGCCCCAGCATTTT. The encoded protein is CASSLARSRGNQPQHF.

This clone appeared a few times. This rearrangement joins TRBV6-5 to TRBJ1-6; D is perhaps TRBD1 (5 bases). The V end lost 0 bases, the J end lost 11 bases, and 14 bases lay between the germline ends. The CDR3 contains 15 residues. The germline gives CDR1 MNHEY, CDR2 SVGAGI. The CDR3 sequence is CASSYSGTPSTPLHF. Here the CDR3 DNA reads TGTGCCAGCAGTTACTCCGGGACTCCTAGTACACCCCTCCACTTT.

The CDR3 sequence is CASMSPQGRTF. The CDR3 DNA is TGCGCCAGCATGTCACCACAGGGTCGGACCTTC. The V and J genes are TRBV5-1 and TRBJ1-2; weak D call: TRBD1 (6 bases). The CDR3 is made up of 11 amino acids. With 6 bases removed from V and 14 bases from J, the gap between germline ends came to 17 bases. In germline, CDR1 is SGHRS, CDR2 YFSETQ.

This CDR3 is CASSIPGTGRQPQHF. The CDR3 DNA follows: TGTGCCAGTAGTATACCTGGGACAGGGCGCCAGCCCCAGCATTTT. The chain combines TRBV19 with TRBJ1-5; 9 bases are a match to TRBD1. Germline lookup yields CDR1 LNHDA and CDR2 SQIVND (reference sequence). The CDR3 totals 15 residues. J lost 7 bases, V lost 2 bases, and 6 bases had no gene match.

CDR3 DNA sequence: TGTGCCAGCAGCCCACCCGGCGGACAGGGGAATGGCTACACCTTC. Protein product: CASSPPGGQGNGYTF. V is TRBV7-9 and J is TRBJ1-2, with 9 positions matching TRBD1. The CDR3 sequence is 15 residues long. The trim removed 5 bases at V and 6 bases at J, leaving 10 bases unmatched. Germline CDR1 reads SEHNR; CDR2 reads FQNEAQ (reference sequence).

This clone was counted between two and nine times. The chain joins TRBV5-6 to TRBJ1-6, with 9 bases lining up with TRBD1. The CDR3 has 15 residues. Germline trimming cut 4 bases from V and 7 bases from J; bases unmatched to any gene: 6. Germline CDR1 reads SGHDT; CDR2 reads YYEEEE. This chain's CDR3 is CASSLPGQGNSPLHF. The CDR3 DNA reads TGTGCCAGCAGCCTCCCGGGACAGGGAAATTCACCCCTCCACTTT.

This chain connects TRBV7-6 to TRBJ2-1; TRBD1 matches 7 bases. The germline V gene encodes CDR1 SGHVS and CDR2 FNYEAQ. V shed 3 bases, J shed 1 base, and the junction held 12 bases outside the gene matches. This CDR3 contains 18 residues. The CDR3 nucleotides read TGTGCCAGCAGCTTGAGGGGAAGGCGACAGGGTTCCTACAATGAGCAGTTCTTC. Translation gives CASSLRGRRQGSYNEQFF. Together with reference TRBV7-6 and TRBJ2-1, the CDR3 gives the full variable domain: GAGVSQSPRYKVTKRGQDVALRCDPISGHVSLYWYRQALGQGPEFLTYFNYEAQQDKSGLPNDRFSAERPEGSISTLTIQRTEQRDSAMYRCASSLRGRRQGSYNEQFFGPGTRLTVL.

The V call is TRBV27, the J call TRBJ2-7, with 11 bases that match TRBD1. With V trimmed by 5 bases and J by 2 bases, 5 bases remained unmatched. The CDR3 contains 15 residues. Germline CDR1 is MNHEY and CDR2 is SMNVEV (reference sequence). Written as DNA, the CDR3 is TGTGCCAGCAGTCCGGGGACAGGGGGACCCTACGAGCAGTACTTC. Protein: CASSPGTGGPYEQYF.

The V gene is TRBV7-3, the J gene TRBJ1-6; the D gene is possibly TRBD1 (6 bases). Germline loops: CDR1 SGHTA, CDR2 FQGTGA. The CDR3 sequence is 12 residues long. The V gene lost 5 bases and the J gene lost 7 bases, with 6 bases spanning the gap. The CDR3 nucleotides read TGTGCCAGCAGCACAGGGAATTCACCCCTCCACTTT. It encodes CASSTGNSPLHF.

V is TRBV9 and J is TRBJ2-1; TRBD2 matches 10 bases. The CDR3 is 16 amino acids. With 6 bases clipped from V and 0 bases from J, the junction kept 6 bases outside the gene matches. Per germline, CDR1 SGDLS and CDR2 YYNGEE. The CDR3 loop is CASTSSGGASYNEQFF. The CDR3 nucleotides read TGTGCCAGCACCTCCAGCGGGGGGGCCTCCTACAATGAGCAGTTCTTC.

J is TRBJ1-3 and V is TRBV9; 7 bases are a match to TRBD1. In germline, CDR1 is SGDLS, CDR2 YYNGEE. V was pared by 4 bases and J by 6 bases, with 13 bases of the junction left unmatched. The CDR3 consists of 16 residues. DNA of the CDR3: TGTGCCAGCAGCTTAAGCACCGGGACAGCGACAAACACCATATATTTT. It is translated as CASSLSTGTATNTIYF.

The V call is TRBV6-5, the J call TRBJ2-1; maybe TRBD1 (5 bases). The V gene lost 2 bases and the J gene lost 5 bases, with 16 bases spanning the gap. Per the germline V gene, CDR1 is MNHEY and CDR2 is SVGAGI. The CDR3 covers 16 residues. CDR3 nucleotides: TGTGCCAGCAGTTACGGTGGGGCAAGTAAGGACAATGAGCAGTTCTTC. As protein: CASSYGGASKDNEQFF.

The CDR3 protein is CASKTRLAGVDTGELFF. In nucleotides, the CDR3 is TGTGCCAGCAAGACCCGACTAGCGGGGGTTGACACCGGGGAGCTGTTTTTT. The chain joins TRBV2 to TRBJ2-2, with 12 bases aligning to TRBD2. There are 17 residues in the CDR3. The V and J ends lost 7 bases and 3 bases, in that order; junction bases with no gene match: 9. Per germline, CDR1 SNHLY and CDR2 FYNNEI.

The V gene is TRBV6-6, the J gene TRBJ2-5, with TRBD2 matching over 10 bases. The CDR3 is 15 residues long. Per the germline V gene, CDR1 is MNHNY and CDR2 is SVGAGI (reference sequence). V lost 5 bases to trimming and J lost 4 bases; unmatched junction nucleotides: 7. The CDR3 nucleotides read TGTGCCAGCAGTCCTCTAGCGGGGGCAGGAGAGACCCAGTACTTC. Translating gives CASSPLAGAGETQYF.

The gene calls are TRBV7-9 and TRBJ1-2; D unclear. The CDR3 is made up of 13 amino acids. Germline V lookup: CDR1 SEHNR, CDR2 FQNEAQ (reference sequence). Trimming took off 1 base at V and 5 bases at J, with 8 bases between the two ends. The chain's CDR3 is CASSLDPGYGYTF. The CDR3 DNA is TGTGCCAGCAGCTTAGACCCGGGATATGGCTACACCTTC. Based on the CDR3 plus reference TRBV7-9 and TRBJ1-2, the full variable domain is DTGVSQNPRHKITKRGQNVTFRCDPISEHNRLYWYRQTLGQGPEFLTYFQNEAQLEKSRLLSDRFSAERPKGSFSTLEIQRTEQGDSAMYLCASSLDPGYGYTFGSGTRLTVV.

The genes are TRBV2 and TRBJ2-3; 10 bases are shared with TRBD2. Trimming cost V 4 bases and J 8 bases; bases outside gene matches: 12. The CDR3 totals 16 residues. Germline V lookup: CDR1 SNHLY, CDR2 FYNNEI. DNA for the CDR3: TGTGCCAGCAGTGTAGTGGCTAGCGGGGGAGTGACTACGCAGTATTTT. This codes for CASSVVASGGVTTQYF.

The genes are TRBV12-3 or TRBV12-4 and TRBJ2-7, with TRBD2 identical over 10 bases. The CDR3 sequence is 13 residues long. The trim removed 6 bases at V and 5 bases at J, leaving 4 bases unmatched. CDR3 in amino acids: CASRRTSGNEQYF. DNA for the CDR3: TGTGCCAGCAGACGGACTAGCGGAAACGAGCAGTACTTC.

On this clone itself: Additional DNA sequences in this sample encode the identical CDR3. The chain couples TRBV5-1 to TRBJ1-2, with D possibly being TRBD1 (6 bases). The germline V gene encodes CDR1 SGHRS and CDR2 YFSETQ. The CDR3 runs 14 residues. V gave up 4 bases and J gave up 2 bases, with 12 bases separating them. CDR3: CASSLGQGNYGYTF. The CDR3 DNA sequence: TGCGCCAGCAGCCTCGGTCAGGGGAACTATGGCTACACCTTC.

The chain combines TRBV11-3 with TRBJ1-1, with D possibly TRBD1 on 5 matching bases. Trimming shortened V by 6 bases and J by 0 bases, and 11 bases separated the two germline ends. Germline CDR1 SGHNT, CDR2 YENEEA. CDR3 length equals 14 residues. In DNA, the CDR3 is TGTGCCAGCAGGGTGGGGCCTTTGAACACTGAAGCTTTCTTT. Amino acids: CASRVGPLNTEAFF.

V and J are TRBV12-3 or TRBV12-4 and TRBJ1-5, with D uncertain. Deletions cut 6 bases from V and 6 bases from J, with 9 bases between. The CDR3 has 12 amino acids. The CDR3 spells CASRGLSQPQHF. CDR3 sequence (DNA): TGTGCCAGCAGGGGCTTGAGTCAGCCCCAGCATTTT.